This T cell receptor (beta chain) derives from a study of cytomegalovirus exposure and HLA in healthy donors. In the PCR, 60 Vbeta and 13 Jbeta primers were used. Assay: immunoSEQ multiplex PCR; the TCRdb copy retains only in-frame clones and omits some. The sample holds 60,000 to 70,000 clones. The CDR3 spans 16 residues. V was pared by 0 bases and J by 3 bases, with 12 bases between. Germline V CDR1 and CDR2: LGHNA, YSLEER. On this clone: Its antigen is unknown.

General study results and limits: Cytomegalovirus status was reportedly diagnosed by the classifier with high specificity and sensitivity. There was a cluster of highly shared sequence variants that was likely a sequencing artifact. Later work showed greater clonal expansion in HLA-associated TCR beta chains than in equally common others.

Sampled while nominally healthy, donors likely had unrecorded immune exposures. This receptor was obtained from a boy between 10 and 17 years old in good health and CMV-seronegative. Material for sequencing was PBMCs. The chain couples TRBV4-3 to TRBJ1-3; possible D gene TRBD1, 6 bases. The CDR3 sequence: CASSQDKQGHGNTIYF. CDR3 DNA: TGCGCCAGCAGCCAAGATAAACAGGGACATGGAAACACCATATATTTT.